The present entry profiles one T cell receptor (beta chain) with its context. Its antigen is unidentified. V lost 1 base and J 0 bases, leaving 8 bases between the germline ends. Germline assignment: CDR1 SGHTA and CDR2 FQGTGA. The CDR3 has 15 amino acids. This specimen comes from a study of T cells in tumors after PD-1 blockade. Overall study: During anti-PD-1 treatment, some patients continued daily vismodegib 150 mg.

General study points: Peripheral recruitment is suggested, as some novel exhausted tumor clones were in pre-treatment blood.

Assay: immunoSEQ multiplex PCR; the TCRdb copy retains only in-frame clones and omits some. The sample gives around 50,000 clones, 79% of which show up once; around 17% is in the top ten. The sample here was PBMCs, taken before anti-PD-1 treatment. This chain uses TRBV7-3 with TRBJ2-3; a possible D gene is TRBD2 (6 bases). The source is a human donor with basal cell carcinoma. DNA of the CDR3: TGTGCCAGCAGCTTAAGCGGGAAAAGCACAGATACGCAGTATTTT. Translated: CASSLSGKSTDTQYF.